This T cell receptor beta chain was profiled in a study of T cell repertoires in ileal Crohn's disease. At the level of the study: Operated complications were stricturing disease (approximately 61%) and penetrating disease (approximately 39%).

Study results and limitations: Mucosal expansions were suggested to be mainly CD8 T cells. Clonality above 26.8% at surgery always came with endoscopic recurrence.

Per sample, roughly 530 nanograms of biopsy DNA were TCRB immunosequenced. Clones were read by immunoSEQ multiplex PCR, and TCRdb kept only the in-frame ones, dropping some. The sample yields under 9,000 clones, around 84% seen once. In its sample, this clone was seen a few times. Its matching antigen is unknown. After removal of 4 bases from V and 3 bases from J, the junction contained 7 bases not matched to a gene. CDR3 size: 15 residues. Germline values: CDR1 SGHNT, CDR2 YENEEA. Sequenced input: ileal tissue. The clonotype comes from an adult with Crohn's disease. The genes are TRBV11-3 and TRBJ2-5; TRBD1 agrees at 8 bases. Here the CDR3 reads CASSSRMTGEETQYF. The CDR3 DNA reads TGTGCCAGCAGCTCCCGAATGACAGGGGAAGAGACCCAGTACTTC. Together with reference TRBV11-3 and TRBJ2-5, the CDR3 gives the full variable domain: EAGVVQSPRYKIIEKKQPVAFWCNPISGHNTLYWYLQNLGQGPELLIRYENEEAVDDSQLPKDRFSAERLKGVDSTLKIQPAELGDSAVYLCASSSRMTGEETQYFGPGTRLLVL.